These T cell receptor beta chains were read from a single sample in a study of regulatory T cells in long-lasting Graves disease. Via MiXCR, TCRdb re-called the multiplex PCR reads, giving one row per CDR3 protein. Of 200,000 to 250,000 distinct CDR3 sequences in the sample, around 20% were seen once. The sequenced sample was peripheral blood mononuclear cells (PBMCs), obtained at new diagnosis, from a patient treated with antithyroid drugs. These receptors were collected from a female donor with Graves disease. Each CDR3 is given with its conserved first and last residue. D genes are given only for firm matches. Not every row has a clone size; where given, it reads once, few, many or a size class.

d_call	clone_size	v_call	j_call	cdr3_aa	cdr3_nt
-	-	TRBV19	TRBJ1-5	CASSIWGNQPQHF	TGTGCCAGTAGTATCTGGGGCAATCAGCCCCAGCATTTT
TRBD1	many	TRBV12-3/TRBV12-4	TRBJ2-1	CASSFVTGVSNEQFF	TGTGCCAGCAGTTTTGTGACAGGGGTAAGCAATGAGCAGTTCTTC
-	few	TRBV11-2	TRBJ1-4	CASSRGQAPNEKLFF	TGTGCCAGCAGTCGGGGGCAGGCCCCTAATGAAAAACTGTTTTTT
-	many	TRBV6-5	TRBJ2-3	CASSYMAGASTDTQYF	TGTGCCAGCAGTTACATGGCGGGGGCTAGCACAGATACGCAGTATTTT
-	-	TRBV4-2	TRBJ2-5	CASSSEGQGGETQYF	TGTGCCAGCAGCTCAGAAGGGCAGGGCGGGGAGACCCAGTACTTC
TRBD2	-	TRBV11-2	TRBJ2-1	CASSLEGLAGSEQFF	TGTGCCAGCAGCTTAGAGGGACTAGCGGGTTCTGAGCAGTTCTTC
-	many	TRBV7-2	TRBJ1-5	CASSLHRSNQPQHF	TGTGCCAGCAGCCTACACCGTAGCAATCAGCCCCAGCATTTT
TRBD1	-	TRBV15	TRBJ1-2	CAASRVVVTGTEDNYGYTF	TGTGCCGCCAGCAGAGTAGTAGTGACAGGGACCGAGGATAACTATGGCTACACCTTC
TRBD1	many	TRBV24-1	TRBJ1-5	CATSDAGQGTFNQPQHF	TGTGCCACCAGTGACGCGGGACAGGGAACTTTCAATCAGCCCCAGCATTTT
TRBD1	many	TRBV19	TRBJ2-7	CASSVKGQPYPYEQYF	TGTGCCAGTAGTGTGAAGGGACAGCCCTACCCCTACGAGCAGTACTTC
TRBD2	few	TRBV15	TRBJ2-7	CATSRDGGGTVKRYF	TGTGCCACCAGCAGAGATGGCGGGGGGACTGTCAAGCGGTACTTC
TRBD2	-	TRBV10-1	TRBJ2-1	CASSERAGTRNYEQFF	TGCGCCAGCAGTGAGAGAGCGGGAACCCGGAACTATGAGCAGTTCTTC
-	many	TRBV20-1	TRBJ2-2	CSARDRLIYTGELFF	TGCAGTGCTAGAGACAGATTGATATACACCGGGGAGCTGTTTTTT
TRBD1	many	TRBV18	TRBJ2-3	CASSPPGQGGDTQYF	TGTGCCAGCTCACCACCCGGACAGGGGGGTGATACGCAGTATTTT
-	many	TRBV5-6	TRBJ2-7	CASSTTPAYEQYF	TGTGCCAGCAGCACGACCCCTGCCTACGAGCAGTACTTC
-	many	TRBV4-3	TRBJ2-7	CASSQEFGQRTYEQYF	TGCGCCAGCAGCCAAGAGTTTGGGCAGAGGACCTACGAGCAGTACTTC
-	many	TRBV7-3	TRBJ1-1	CASSSSQGSEAFF	TGTGCCAGCAGCTCGTCACAGGGAAGTGAAGCTTTCTTT
TRBD1	-	TRBV2	TRBJ2-4	CASSGTGDHIQYF	TGTGCCAGCAGCGGGACAGGGGATCACATTCAGTACTTC
TRBD1	many	TRBV7-3	TRBJ2-3	CASSLTGSTDTQYF	TGTGCCAGCAGCCTGACAGGGAGCACAGATACGCAGTATTTT
TRBD1	-	TRBV7-2	TRBJ2-2	CASRRQGAGTGELFF	TGTGCCAGCAGAAGACAGGGGGCTGGCACCGGGGAGCTGTTTTTT
TRBD2	few	TRBV7-2	TRBJ2-1	CASSLLGAGGPNEQFF	TGTGCCAGCAGCTTATTGGGGGCGGGAGGGCCTAATGAGCAGTTCTTC
TRBD2	many	TRBV6-9	TRBJ2-1	CASSYQREYEQFF	TGTGCCAGCAGTTACCAGCGGGAGTATGAGCAGTTCTTC
TRBD1	many	TRBV10-3	TRBJ2-2	CAMGTGQGDTGELFF	TGTGCCATGGGAACCGGACAGGGTGACACCGGGGAGCTGTTTTTT
-	few	TRBV5-6	TRBJ2-7	CASSPLGPYEQYF	TGTGCCAGCAGCCCCCTAGGTCCCTACGAGCAGTACTTC
-	many	TRBV20-1	TRBJ2-2	CSARVMFGELFF	TGCAGTGCTAGAGTAATGTTCGGGGAGCTGTTTTTT
-	many	TRBV6-1	TRBJ1-4	CATHRVLNEKLFF	TGTGCCACTCATCGGGTTCTTAATGAAAAACTGTTTTTT
-	many	TRBV7-2	TRBJ2-3	CASSSPAGSRANTDTQYF	TGTGCCAGCAGCTCTCCCGCCGGGTCTAGGGCCAACACAGATACGCAGTATTTT
-	-	TRBV12-3/TRBV12-4	TRBJ2-1	CASTPVRGGGNEQFF	TGTGCCAGCACACCCGTTAGGGGGGGAGGCAATGAGCAGTTCTTC
TRBD1	-	TRBV11-2	TRBJ1-6	CASSLDGQGGSPLHF	TGTGCCAGCAGCTTAGATGGGCAGGGGGGGTCACCCCTCCACTTT
TRBD2	-	TRBV24-1	TRBJ2-1	CATSDPTSGGRGEQFF	TGTGCCACCAGTGACCCGACTAGCGGGGGCCGGGGGGAGCAGTTCTTC
TRBD1	many	TRBV20-1	TRBJ2-5	CSASSPGQLQETQYF	TGCAGTGCTAGTTCACCGGGACAGCTGCAAGAGACCCAGTACTTC
-	many	TRBV6-1	TRBJ1-1	CASSHRDNTEAFF	TGTGCCAGCAGTCACCGGGACAACACTGAAGCTTTCTTT
TRBD1	many	TRBV28	TRBJ1-6	CASSDRASSPLHF	TGTGCCAGCAGTGACAGGGCTAGTTCACCCCTCCACTTT
TRBD1	many	TRBV28	TRBJ2-4	CASSLYGTGDRDIQYF	TGTGCCAGCAGTTTATACGGGACAGGGGATCGGGACATTCAGTACTTC
-	many	TRBV24-1	TRBJ2-2	CATSEPPTGRDGMRMFF	TGTGCCACCAGTGAACCACCGACAGGGAGGGACGGGATGAGGATGTTTTTT
-	-	TRBV19	TRBJ1-2	CASNVPGPKRGYTF	TGTGCCAGTAACGTACCGGGCCCCAAACGCGGCTACACCTTC
TRBD2	many	TRBV6-5	TRBJ2-5	CASSYLTSLETQYF	TGTGCCAGCAGTTACTTGACTAGCCTCGAGACCCAGTACTTC
TRBD1	many	TRBV7-2	TRBJ1-6	CASTVGDRVNSPLHF	TGTGCCAGCACCGTCGGGGACAGGGTCAATTCACCCCTCCACTTT
TRBD2	once	TRBV10-2	TRBJ2-5	CASSDPTSGTYNEQYF	TGCGCCAGCAGTGATCCGACTAGCGGGACATACAATGAGCAGTACTTC
-	many	TRBV20-1	TRBJ1-1	CSARNLQASTEAFF	TGCAGTGCCAGAAACTTACAGGCATCCACTGAAGCTTTCTTT
-	many	TRBV6-2/TRBV6-3	TRBJ1-1	CASRDRSAAFF	TGTGCCAGCAGAGACAGGTCCGCAGCTTTCTTT
-	few	TRBV10-2	TRBJ2-7	CASRRGESYEQYF	TGCGCCAGCAGGAGGGGCGAATCCTACGAGCAGTACTTC
TRBD2	many	TRBV24-1	TRBJ2-5	CATSASGSPETQYF	TGTGCCACCAGTGCCAGCGGGAGCCCAGAGACCCAGTACTTC
-	few	TRBV9	TRBJ1-1	CASSVYSQGRGEAFF	TGTGCCAGCAGCGTGTATTCGCAAGGACGGGGTGAAGCTTTCTTT
-	-	TRBV27	TRBJ1-2	CASRVSREINYGYTF	TGTGCCAGCAGAGTTTCAAGGGAGATTAACTATGGCTACACCTTC
-	-	TRBV7-3	TRBJ1-1	CASNLSRDTEAFF	TGTGCCAGCAACTTAAGCAGGGACACTGAAGCTTTCTTT
-	many	TRBV7-2	TRBJ1-4	CASSQQGYGEKLFF	TGTGCCAGCAGCCAACAGGGCTACGGTGAAAAACTGTTTTTT
TRBD1	-	TRBV6-2/TRBV6-3	TRBJ2-7	CASSRFETGGYEQYF	TGTGCCAGCAGCCGATTTGAGACAGGGGGGTACGAGCAGTACTTC
TRBD2	many	TRBV20-1	TRBJ2-3	CSARALAGGHSDTQYF	TGCAGTGCTAGAGCTTTAGCGGGGGGCCATTCAGATACGCAGTATTTT
TRBD2	many	TRBV20-1	TRBJ2-7	CSARDFSGRYEQYF	TGCAGTGCTAGAGATTTTAGCGGGAGATACGAGCAGTACTTC